This TCR beta chain was sequenced in a study of blood T cell repertoires in COVID-19. Study summary: Italy, Spain and the United States were the sources of the convalescent and acute COVID-19 samples. PBMCs, B-cell-depleted T cells, or T cells provided the cDNA or gDNA that made up the material.

The CDR3 spans 16 residues. In germline, CDR1 is SGHTA, CDR2 FQGNSA. The V end lost 2 bases, the J end lost 4 bases, and 15 bases lay between the germline ends. Ten or more counts support this clone. In the original processing: Estimated nucleated cell counts came from reference gene primer amplification. This table comes from immunoSEQ multiplex PCR, and its TCRdb copy is limited to in-frame clones, with some not included. V and J calls and clone size follow that table, whereas D and trimming were derived from the DNA. The sample shows approximately 320,000 clones, roughly 85% of them seen only once.

Material: peripheral blood. This sequence originates from a human donor in a cohort sampled during active COVID-19. V is TRBV7-2 and J is TRBJ1-3; D remains ambiguous. In DNA form, the CDR3 reads TGTGCCAGCAGCTTAAGATCGAGGGTTCACGGAAACACCATATATTTT. It yields the protein CASSLRSRVHGNTIYF.